The clone carrying this T cell receptor (beta chain) was observed a handful of times. The antigen is not known. This sample is drawn from a study of CD8 T cells in Susac syndrome. Study findings and constraints: The TCR sequencing and HLA analysis in the study involved a relatively small number of individuals, as the study acknowledged.

RNA amounts of about 0.5 to 1 ug underwent reverse transcription with random hexamers. One entry per CDR3 protein results from TCRdb running MiXCR on the immunoSEQ multiplex PCR reads. The sample holds about 200,000 distinct CDR3 sequences, 95% seen once. Matching for age and sex applied to the controls, who were healthy donors. Germline CDR1 is MDHEN and CDR2 is SYDVKM. Trimming cost V 6 bases and J 0 bases; bases outside gene matches: 5. The CDR3 runs to 15 residues. The TCR sequence derives from a human donor in good health. Input material: CD4+ T cells from PBMCs. This sequence joins TRBV28 and TRBJ2-1; 7 positions match TRBD2. The CDR3 nucleotides read TGTGCCAGCAGCCGCGGGGGTTCCTCCTACAATGAGCAGTTCTTC. Its protein is CASSRGGSSYNEQFF.